This TCR beta chain was sequenced in a study of blood T cell repertoires in COVID-19. About the study: In each case, the material was cDNA or gDNA derived from T cells, B-cell-depleted T cells, or PBMCs.

Turning to this clone: The identical CDR3 is also encoded by other nucleotide sequences in the sample.

Germline CDR1 and CDR2: SGHRS and YFSETQ. The CDR3 spans 15 residues. Trimming took 4 bases from V and 10 from J; bases not matched to a gene: 10. The authors' processing: The assay estimated nucleated cells by amplifying reference gene primers. Only in-frame clones appear in the TCRdb table, and some are missing; sequencing was by immunoSEQ multiplex PCR. The V and J calls and clone size are taken from that table; D and trimming were inferred from the DNA. The top ten clones hold 2.5% to 4% of a sample with roughly 340,000 clones, 91% of them seen once. The sample taken for sequencing was peripheral blood. The genes are TRBV5-1 and TRBJ1-6; 8 bases agree with TRBD1. This TCR came from a young woman who had recovered from COVID-19. DNA for the CDR3: TGCGCCAGCAGCCCCGGTTCAGGGGGCGTATCACCCCTCCACTTT. Encoded protein: CASSPGSGGVSPLHF.